The TCR beta chain under discussion was sequenced for a study of blood T cell repertoires in COVID-19. Overall study: The origin of the acute and convalescent COVID-19 samples was the United States, Italy and Spain.

Measured with immunoSEQ multiplex PCR; TCRdb has only the in-frame clones, and not every one. The table has fewer than 200,000 clones, about 91% seen once. The germline V gene has CDR1 LGHDT and CDR2 YNNKEL (reference sequence). The CDR3 covers 15 residues. The ends were cut back, 0 bases at V and 0 bases at J, with 5 bases in the middle. The chain is built from TRBV3-1 (or the pseudogene TRBV3-2) and TRBJ2-2; no clear D gene. This clonotype was obtained from a woman in her forties or fifties with acute or convalescent COVID-19. The specimen sequenced was peripheral blood. CDR3 nucleotides: TGTGCCAGCAGCCAAGATCTTACGAACACCGGGGAGCTGTTTTTT. Protein sequence: CASSQDLTNTGELFF.